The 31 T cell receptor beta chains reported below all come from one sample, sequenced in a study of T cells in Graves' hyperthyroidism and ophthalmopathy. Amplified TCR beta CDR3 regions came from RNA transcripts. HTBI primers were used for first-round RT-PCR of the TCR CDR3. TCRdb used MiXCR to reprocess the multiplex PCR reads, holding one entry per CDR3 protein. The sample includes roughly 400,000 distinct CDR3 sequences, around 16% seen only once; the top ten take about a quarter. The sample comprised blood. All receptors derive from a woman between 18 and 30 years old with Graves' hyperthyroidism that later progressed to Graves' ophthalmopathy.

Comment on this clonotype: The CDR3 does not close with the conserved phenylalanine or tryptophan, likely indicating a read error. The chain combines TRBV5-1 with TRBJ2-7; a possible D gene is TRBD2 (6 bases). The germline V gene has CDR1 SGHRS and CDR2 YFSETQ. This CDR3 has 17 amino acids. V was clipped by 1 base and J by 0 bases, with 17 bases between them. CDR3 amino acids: CASSLLPSGPTSYEQYL. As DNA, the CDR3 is TGCGCCAGCAGCTTGCTCCCGAGCGGGCCTACCTCCTACGAGCAGTACCTC.

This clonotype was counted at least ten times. The DNA for the CDR3 is TGCGCCAGCAGCCAAGACAGGGGGCGAGGGGAGACCCAGTACTTC. Translated: CASSQDRGRGETQYF. The rearrangement links TRBV4-3 to TRBJ2-5; TRBD1 matches at 8 bases. Trimming took 0 bases from V and 5 from J; bases not matched to a gene: 5. Germline CDR1 is LGHNA and CDR2 is YSLEER. The CDR3 is made up of 15 amino acids.

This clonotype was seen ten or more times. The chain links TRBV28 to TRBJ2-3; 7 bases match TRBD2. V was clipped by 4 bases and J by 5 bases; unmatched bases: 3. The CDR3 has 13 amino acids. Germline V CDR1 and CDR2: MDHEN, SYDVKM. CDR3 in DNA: TGTGCCAGCAGTTCATTAGCGGGAGATACGCAGTATTTT. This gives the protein CASSSLAGDTQYF.

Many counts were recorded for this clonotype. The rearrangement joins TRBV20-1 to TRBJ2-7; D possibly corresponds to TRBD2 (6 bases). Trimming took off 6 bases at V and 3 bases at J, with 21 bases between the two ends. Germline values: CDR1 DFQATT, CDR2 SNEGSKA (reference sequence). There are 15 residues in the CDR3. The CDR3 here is CSADNLAESHYEQYF. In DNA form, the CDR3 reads TGCAGTGCCGACAACTTAGCGGAATCTCACTACGAGCAGTACTTC.

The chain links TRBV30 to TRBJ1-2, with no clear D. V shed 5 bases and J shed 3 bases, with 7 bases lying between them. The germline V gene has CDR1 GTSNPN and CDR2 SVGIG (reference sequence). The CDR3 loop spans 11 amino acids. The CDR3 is CAWDTYYGYTF. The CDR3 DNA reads TGTGCCTGGGACACTTACTATGGCTACACCTTC. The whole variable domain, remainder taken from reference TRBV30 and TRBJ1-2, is SQTIHQWPATLVQPVGSPLSLECTVEGTSNPNLYWYRQAAGRGLQLLFYSVGIGQISSEVPQNLSASRPQDRQFILSSKKLLLSDSGFYLCAWDTYYGYTFGSGTRLTVV.

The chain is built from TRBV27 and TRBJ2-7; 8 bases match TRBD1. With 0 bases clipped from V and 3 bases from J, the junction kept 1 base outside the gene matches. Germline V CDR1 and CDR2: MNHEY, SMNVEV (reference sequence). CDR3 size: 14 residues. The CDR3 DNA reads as TGTGCCAGCAGTTTATCGGGACAGGTCTACGAGCAGTACTTC. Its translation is CASSLSGQVYEQYF.

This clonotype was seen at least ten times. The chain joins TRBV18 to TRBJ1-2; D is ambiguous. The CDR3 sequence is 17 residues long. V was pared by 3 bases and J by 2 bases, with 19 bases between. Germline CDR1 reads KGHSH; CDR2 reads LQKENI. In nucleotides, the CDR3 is TGTGCCAGCTCACCTAACCAACAAGGGAGTCCGAACTATGGCTACACCTTC. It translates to CASSPNQQGSPNYGYTF.

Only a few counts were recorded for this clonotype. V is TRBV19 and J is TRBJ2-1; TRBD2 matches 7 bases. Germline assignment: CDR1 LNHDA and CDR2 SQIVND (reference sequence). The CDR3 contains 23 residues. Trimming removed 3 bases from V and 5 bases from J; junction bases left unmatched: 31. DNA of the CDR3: TGTGCCAGTAGTATGTTGGGCCGTTGGGGAGGGGACTCTTACAGCTTTATAAACAATGAGCAGTTCTTC. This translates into CASSMLGRWGGDSYSFINNEQFF.

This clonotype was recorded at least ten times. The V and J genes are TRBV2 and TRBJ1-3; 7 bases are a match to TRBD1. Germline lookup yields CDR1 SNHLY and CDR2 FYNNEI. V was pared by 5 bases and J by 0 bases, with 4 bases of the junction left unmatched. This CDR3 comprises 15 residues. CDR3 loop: CASSFRDSSGNTIYF. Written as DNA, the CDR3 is TGTGCCAGCAGTTTTCGGGACAGCTCTGGAAACACCATATATTTT.

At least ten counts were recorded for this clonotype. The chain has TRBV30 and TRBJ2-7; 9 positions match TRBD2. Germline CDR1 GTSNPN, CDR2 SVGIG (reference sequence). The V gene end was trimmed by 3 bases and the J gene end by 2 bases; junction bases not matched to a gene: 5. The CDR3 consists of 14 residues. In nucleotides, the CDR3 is TGTGCCTGGAGCAGACTAGCGGCCCCCTACGAGCAGTACTTC. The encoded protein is CAWSRLAAPYEQYF.

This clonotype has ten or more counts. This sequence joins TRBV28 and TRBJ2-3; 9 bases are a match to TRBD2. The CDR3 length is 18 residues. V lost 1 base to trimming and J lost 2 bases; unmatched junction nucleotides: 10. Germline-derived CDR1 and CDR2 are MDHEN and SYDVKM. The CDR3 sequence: CASSLYKGGRGNTDTQYF. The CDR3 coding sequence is TGTGCCAGCAGTTTATACAAAGGCGGGAGGGGAAACACAGATACGCAGTATTTT.

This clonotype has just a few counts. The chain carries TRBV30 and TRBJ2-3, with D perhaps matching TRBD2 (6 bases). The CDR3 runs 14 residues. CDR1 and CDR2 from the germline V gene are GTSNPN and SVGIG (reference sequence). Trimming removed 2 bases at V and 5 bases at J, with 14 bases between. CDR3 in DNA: TGTGCCTGGAGTACGGGAGTTGGGGTAGATACGCAGTATTTT. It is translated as CAWSTGVGVDTQYF.

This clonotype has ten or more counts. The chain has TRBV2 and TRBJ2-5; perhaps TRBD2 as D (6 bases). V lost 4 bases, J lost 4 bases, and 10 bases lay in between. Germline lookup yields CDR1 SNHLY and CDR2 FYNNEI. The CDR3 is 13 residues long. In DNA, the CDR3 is TGTGCCAGCAGTGGTGAACTAGCAGAGACCCAGTACTTC. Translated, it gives CASSGELAETQYF.

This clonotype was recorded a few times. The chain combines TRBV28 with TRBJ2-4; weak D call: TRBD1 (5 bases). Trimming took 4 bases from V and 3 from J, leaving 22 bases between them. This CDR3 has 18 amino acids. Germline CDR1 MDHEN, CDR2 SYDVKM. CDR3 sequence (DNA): TGTGCCAGCAGTTCTCCTGACAGCCCCACTTGGGGCAAAAACATTCAGTACTTC. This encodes CASSSPDSPTWGKNIQYF.

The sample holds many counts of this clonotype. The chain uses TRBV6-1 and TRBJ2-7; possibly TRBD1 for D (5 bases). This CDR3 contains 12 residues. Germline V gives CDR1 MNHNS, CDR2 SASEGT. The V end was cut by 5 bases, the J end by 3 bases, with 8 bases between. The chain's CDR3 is CASSQGFYEQYF. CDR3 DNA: TGTGCCAGCAGTCAGGGATTCTACGAGCAGTACTTC.

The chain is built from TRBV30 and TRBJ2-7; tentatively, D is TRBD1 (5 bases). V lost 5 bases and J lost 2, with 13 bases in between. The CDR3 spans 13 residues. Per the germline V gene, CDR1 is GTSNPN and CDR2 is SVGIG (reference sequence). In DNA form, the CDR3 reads TGTGCCTGGGATACAGGTAACACCTACGAGCAGTACTTC. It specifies CAWDTGNTYEQYF.

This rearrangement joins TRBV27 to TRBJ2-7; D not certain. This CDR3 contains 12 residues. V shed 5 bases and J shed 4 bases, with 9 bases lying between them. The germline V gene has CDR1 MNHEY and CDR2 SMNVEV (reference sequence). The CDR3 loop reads CASSQFGYEQYF. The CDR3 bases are TGTGCCAGCAGTCAATTCGGGTACGAGCAGTACTTC.

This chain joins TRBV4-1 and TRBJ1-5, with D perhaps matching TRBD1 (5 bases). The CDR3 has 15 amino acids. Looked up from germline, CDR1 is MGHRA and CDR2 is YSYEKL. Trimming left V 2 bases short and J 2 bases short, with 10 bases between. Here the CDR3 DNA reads TGCGCCAGCAGCCAAACCCGGGACGGCAATCAGCCCCAGCATTTT. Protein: CASSQTRDGNQPQHF.

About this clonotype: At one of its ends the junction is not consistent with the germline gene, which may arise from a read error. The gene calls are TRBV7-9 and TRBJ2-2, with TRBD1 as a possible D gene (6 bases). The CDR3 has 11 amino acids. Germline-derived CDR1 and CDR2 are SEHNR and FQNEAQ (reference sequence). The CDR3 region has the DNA TGTGCCAGCAGCCTGATTCTCGGACAGCTTTTT. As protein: CASSLILGQLF.

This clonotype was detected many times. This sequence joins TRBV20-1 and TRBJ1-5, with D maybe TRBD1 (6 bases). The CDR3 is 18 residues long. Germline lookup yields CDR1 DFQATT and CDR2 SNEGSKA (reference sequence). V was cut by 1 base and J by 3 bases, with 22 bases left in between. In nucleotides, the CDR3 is TGCAGTGCTAGAGTAGGGGCCCGGACAGCAACAGACAATCAGCCCCAGCATTTT. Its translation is CSARVGARTATDNQPQHF.

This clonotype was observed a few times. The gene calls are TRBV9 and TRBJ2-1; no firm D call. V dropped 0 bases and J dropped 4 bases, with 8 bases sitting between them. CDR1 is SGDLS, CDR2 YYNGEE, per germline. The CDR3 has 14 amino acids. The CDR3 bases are TGTGCCAGCAGCGTAGGAGACGGATACAATGAGCAGTTCTTC. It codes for CASSVGDGYNEQFF.

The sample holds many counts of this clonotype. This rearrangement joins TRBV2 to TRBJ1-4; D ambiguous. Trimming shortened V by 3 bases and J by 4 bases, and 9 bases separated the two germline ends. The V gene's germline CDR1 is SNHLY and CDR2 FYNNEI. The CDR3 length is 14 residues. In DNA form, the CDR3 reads TGTGCCAGCAGTGATGGGCAGGATAATGAAAAACTGTTTTTT. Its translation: CASSDGQDNEKLFF.

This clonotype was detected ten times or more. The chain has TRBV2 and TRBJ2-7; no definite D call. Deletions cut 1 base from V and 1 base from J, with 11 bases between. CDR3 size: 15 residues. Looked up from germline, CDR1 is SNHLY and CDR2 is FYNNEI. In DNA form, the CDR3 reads TGTGCCAGCAGTGAAGACGGAGCTCCATCCTACGAGCAGTACTTC. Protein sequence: CASSEDGAPSYEQYF.

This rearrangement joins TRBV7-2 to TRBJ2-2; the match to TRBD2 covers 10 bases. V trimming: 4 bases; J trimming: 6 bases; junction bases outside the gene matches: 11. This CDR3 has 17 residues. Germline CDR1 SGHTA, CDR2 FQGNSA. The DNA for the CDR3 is TGTGCCAGCAGCTCTAACCCTAGCGGGAGTAGGGCCGGGGAGCTGTTTTTT. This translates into CASSSNPSGSRAGELFF.

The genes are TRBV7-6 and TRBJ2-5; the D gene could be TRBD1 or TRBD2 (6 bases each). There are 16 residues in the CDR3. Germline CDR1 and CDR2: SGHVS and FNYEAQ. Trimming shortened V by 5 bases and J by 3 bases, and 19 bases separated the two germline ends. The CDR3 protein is CASSPIVRGGKETQYF. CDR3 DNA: TGTGCCAGCAGCCCCATCGTCAGAGGGGGGAAAGAGACCCAGTACTTC.

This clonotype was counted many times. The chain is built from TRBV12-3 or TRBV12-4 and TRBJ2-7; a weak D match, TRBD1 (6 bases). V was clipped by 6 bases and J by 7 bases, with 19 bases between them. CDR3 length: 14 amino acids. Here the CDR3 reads CASSTRTATGEQYF. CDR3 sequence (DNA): TGTGCCAGCAGCACCAGGACAGCTACGGGGGAGCAGTACTTC.

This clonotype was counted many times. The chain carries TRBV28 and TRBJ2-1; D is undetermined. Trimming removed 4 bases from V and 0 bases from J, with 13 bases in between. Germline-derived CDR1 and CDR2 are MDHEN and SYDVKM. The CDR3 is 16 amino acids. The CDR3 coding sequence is TGTGCCAGCAGTTCCCTCGACCTCTCCTCCTACAATGAGCAGTTCTTC. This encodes CASSSLDLSSYNEQFF.

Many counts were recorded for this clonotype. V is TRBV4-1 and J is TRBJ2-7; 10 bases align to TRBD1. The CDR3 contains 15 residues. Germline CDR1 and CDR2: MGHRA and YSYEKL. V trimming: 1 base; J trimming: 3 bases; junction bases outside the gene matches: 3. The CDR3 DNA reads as TGCGCCAGCAGCCAAGGACAGGGGGCCCTCTACGAGCAGTACTTC. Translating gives CASSQGQGALYEQYF.

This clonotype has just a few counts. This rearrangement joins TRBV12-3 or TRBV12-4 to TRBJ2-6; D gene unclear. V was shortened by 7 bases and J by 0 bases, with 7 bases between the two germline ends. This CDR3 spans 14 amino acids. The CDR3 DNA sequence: TGTGCCAGCACTTCAGACTCTGGGGCCAACGTCCTGACTTTC. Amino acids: CASTSDSGANVLTF.

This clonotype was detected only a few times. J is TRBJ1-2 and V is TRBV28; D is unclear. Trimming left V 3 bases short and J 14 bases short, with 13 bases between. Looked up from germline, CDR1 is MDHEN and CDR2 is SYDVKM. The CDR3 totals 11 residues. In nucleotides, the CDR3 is TGTGCCAGCAGTTTTCAGGCGGCGCCGACCTTC. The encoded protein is CASSFQAAPTF.

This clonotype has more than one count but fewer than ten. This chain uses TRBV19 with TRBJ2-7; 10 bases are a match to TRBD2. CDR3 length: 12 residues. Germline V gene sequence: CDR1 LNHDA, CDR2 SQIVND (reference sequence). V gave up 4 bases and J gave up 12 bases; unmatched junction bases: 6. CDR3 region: CASSNPGLARYF. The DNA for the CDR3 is TGTGCCAGTAGTAACCCGGGACTAGCGCGGTACTTC.